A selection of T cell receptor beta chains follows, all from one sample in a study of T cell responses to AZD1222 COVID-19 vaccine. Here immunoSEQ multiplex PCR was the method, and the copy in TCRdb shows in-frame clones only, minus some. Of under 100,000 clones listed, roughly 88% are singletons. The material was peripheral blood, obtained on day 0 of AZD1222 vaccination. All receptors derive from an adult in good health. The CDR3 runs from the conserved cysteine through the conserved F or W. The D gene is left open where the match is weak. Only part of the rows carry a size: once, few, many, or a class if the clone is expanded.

CDR3 protein: CASSYPGVSNEQFF; CDR3 DNA: TGTGCCAGCAGTTACCCGGGGGTTAGTAATGAGCAGTTCTTC; V gene: TRBV6-2/TRBV6-3; J gene: TRBJ2-1; D gene: NA; clone size: few
CDR3 protein: CASSPPSETAFTGELFF; CDR3 DNA: TGTGCCAGCTCACCACCGTCTGAGACAGCGTTCACCGGGGAGCTGTTTTTT; V gene: TRBV18; J gene: TRBJ2-2; D gene: NA; clone size: NA
CDR3 protein: CASSPPMLVPRDYGYTF; CDR3 DNA: TGTGCCAGCAGTCCTCCTATGCTAGTCCCACGGGACTATGGCTACACCTTC; V gene: TRBV6-6; J gene: TRBJ1-2; D gene: NA; clone size: NA
CDR3 protein: CASSLQGPGSGNTIYF; CDR3 DNA: TGTGCCAGCAGCTTACAAGGGCCTGGCTCTGGAAACACCATATATTTT; V gene: TRBV11-2; J gene: TRBJ1-3; D gene: NA; clone size: NA
CDR3 protein: CASSFGQGRTEAFF; CDR3 DNA: TGTGCCAGCAGCTTTGGACAGGGGAGAACTGAAGCTTTCTTT; V gene: TRBV11-2; J gene: TRBJ1-1; D gene: TRBD1; clone size: NA
CDR3 protein: CASSAHPGPRSF; CDR3 DNA: TGTGCCAGTAGTGCCCACCCGGGACCCCGGAGTTTT; V gene: TRBV19; J gene: TRBJ1-4; D gene: NA; clone size: NA
CDR3 protein: CASSRDRLGEQYF; CDR3 DNA: TGTGCCAGCAGTCGGGACAGGCTAGGGGAGCAGTACTTC; V gene: TRBV6-5; J gene: TRBJ2-7; D gene: TRBD1; clone size: NA
CDR3 protein: CAIWGGMNTEAFF; CDR3 DNA: TGTGCCATCTGGGGGGGGATGAACACTGAAGCTTTCTTT; V gene: TRBV2; J gene: TRBJ1-1; D gene: NA; clone size: NA
CDR3 protein: CASSLILGTHGEQYF; CDR3 DNA: TGCGCCAGCAGCCTAATCCTCGGGACACACGGGGAGCAGTACTTC; V gene: TRBV5-1; J gene: TRBJ2-7; D gene: NA; clone size: NA
CDR3 protein: CASSPGTSNTGELFF; CDR3 DNA: TGCGCCAGCAGCCCCGGAACTTCGAACACCGGGGAGCTGTTTTTT; V gene: TRBV5-1; J gene: TRBJ2-2; D gene: NA; clone size: NA
CDR3 protein: CASSPGGQGAAQYF; CDR3 DNA: TGTGCCAGCAGCCCTGGCGGACAGGGGGCCGCCCAGTACTTC; V gene: TRBV5-4; J gene: TRBJ2-5; D gene: TRBD1; clone size: NA
CDR3 protein: CASSQDYFLGRGYAEAFF; CDR3 DNA: TGTGCCAGCAGCCAAGATTACTTTCTCGGTCGGGGGTACGCTGAAGCTTTCTTT; V gene: TRBV3-1/TRBV3-2; J gene: TRBJ1-1; D gene: NA; clone size: few
CDR3 protein: CASSSSWGSTDTQYF; CDR3 DNA: TGTGCCAGCAGCTCCTCTTGGGGTAGCACAGATACGCAGTATTTT; V gene: TRBV7-2; J gene: TRBJ2-3; D gene: NA; clone size: NA
CDR3 protein: CASSFGGGYGYTF; CDR3 DNA: TGTGCCAGCAGCTTCGGGGGTGGCTATGGCTACACCTTC; V gene: TRBV7-9; J gene: TRBJ1-2; D gene: NA; clone size: once
CDR3 protein: CASSQGRSVNQETQYF; CDR3 DNA: TGCGCCAGCAGCCAAGGGCGGTCAGTTAACCAAGAGACCCAGTACTTC; V gene: TRBV4-3; J gene: TRBJ2-5; D gene: NA; clone size: NA
CDR3 protein: CASSMGLGGEPYF; CDR3 DNA: TGTGCCAGTAGTATGGGCCTCGGAGGAGAACCTTACTTC; V gene: TRBV19; J gene: TRBJ2-7; D gene: NA; clone size: NA
CDR3 protein: CASSEGKSLEAFF; CDR3 DNA: TGTGCCAGCAGTGAAGGGAAATCGCTTGAAGCTTTCTTT; V gene: TRBV2; J gene: TRBJ1-1; D gene: NA; clone size: NA
CDR3 protein: CASRGWADTQYF; CDR3 DNA: TGCGCCAGCAGGGGTTGGGCAGATACGCAGTATTTT; V gene: TRBV5-1; J gene: TRBJ2-3; D gene: NA; clone size: NA
CDR3 protein: CASSTDRAGVRNYGYTF; CDR3 DNA: TGTGCCAGCAGCACTGACAGGGCGGGTGTCAGAAACTATGGCTACACCTTC; V gene: TRBV5-6; J gene: TRBJ1-2; D gene: TRBD1; clone size: NA
CDR3 protein: CASSLGRDHGYTF; CDR3 DNA: TGTGCCAGCAGCTTAGGGCGCGATCATGGCTACACCTTC; V gene: TRBV7-9; J gene: TRBJ1-2; D gene: NA; clone size: NA
CDR3 protein: CASSQGDRGPSNQPQHF; CDR3 DNA: TGCGCCAGCAGCCAAGGGGACAGGGGGCCGAGCAATCAGCCCCAGCATTTT; V gene: TRBV4-1; J gene: TRBJ1-5; D gene: TRBD1; clone size: NA
CDR3 protein: CASSLAASGGNTDTQYF; CDR3 DNA: TGTGCCAGCAGCTTGGCGGCTAGCGGGGGGAACACAGATACGCAGTATTTT; V gene: TRBV5-4; J gene: TRBJ2-3; D gene: TRBD2; clone size: few
CDR3 protein: CASNLGNFEKLFF; CDR3 DNA: TGTGCCAGTAATCTCGGGAATTTTGAAAAACTGTTTTTT; V gene: TRBV19; J gene: TRBJ1-4; D gene: NA; clone size: NA